This T cell receptor (beta chain) was identified during a study of blood T cell repertoires in COVID-19. Study as a whole: Collection of acute and convalescent COVID-19 samples took place in the United States, Italy and Spain. T cells, B-cell-depleted T cells, or PBMCs supplied cDNA or gDNA.

The protocol was immunoSEQ multiplex PCR, while the TCRdb copy is restricted to in-frame clones and leaves out a portion. The table has about 240,000 clones, approximately 82% seen once. Germline V gene lookup returns CDR1 SGHRS and CDR2 YFSETQ. Trimming removed 4 bases from V and 4 bases from J, with 11 bases in between. The CDR3 sequence is 13 residues long. The source of this sequence is a woman under 30 with acute or convalescent COVID-19. Material for sequencing was peripheral blood. The chain carries TRBV5-1 and TRBJ2-5, with D unresolved. The CDR3 coding sequence is TGCGCCAGCAGCCCGATGGCGGTAGAGACCCAGTACTTC. It specifies CASSPMAVETQYF.